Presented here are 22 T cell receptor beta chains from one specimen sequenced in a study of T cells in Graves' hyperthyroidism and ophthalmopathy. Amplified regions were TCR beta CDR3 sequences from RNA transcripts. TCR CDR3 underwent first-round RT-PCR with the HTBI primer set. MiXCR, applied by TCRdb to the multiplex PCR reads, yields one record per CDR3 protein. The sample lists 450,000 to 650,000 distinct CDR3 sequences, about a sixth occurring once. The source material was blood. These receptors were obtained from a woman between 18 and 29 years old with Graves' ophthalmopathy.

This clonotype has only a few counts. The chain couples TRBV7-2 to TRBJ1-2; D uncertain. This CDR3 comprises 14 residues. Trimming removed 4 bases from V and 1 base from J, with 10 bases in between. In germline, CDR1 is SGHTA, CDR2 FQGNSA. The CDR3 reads CASSSRRDNYGYTF. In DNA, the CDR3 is TGTGCCAGCAGCTCCCGCCGGGATAACTATGGCTACACCTTC.

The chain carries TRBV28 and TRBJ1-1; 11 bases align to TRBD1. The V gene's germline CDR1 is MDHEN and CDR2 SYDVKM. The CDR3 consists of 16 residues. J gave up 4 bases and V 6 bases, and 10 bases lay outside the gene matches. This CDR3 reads CASSPRDRGSATEAFF. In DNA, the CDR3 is TGTGCCAGCAGCCCCCGGGACAGGGGGTCGGCCACTGAAGCTTTCTTT.

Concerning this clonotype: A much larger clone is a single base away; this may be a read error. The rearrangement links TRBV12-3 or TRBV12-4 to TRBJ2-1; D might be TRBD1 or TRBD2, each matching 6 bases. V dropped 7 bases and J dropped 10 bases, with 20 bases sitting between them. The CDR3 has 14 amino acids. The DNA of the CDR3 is TGTGCCAGCAACGGGGGCAGGGAAGACTACGAGCAGTTCTTC. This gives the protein CASNGGREDYEQFF.

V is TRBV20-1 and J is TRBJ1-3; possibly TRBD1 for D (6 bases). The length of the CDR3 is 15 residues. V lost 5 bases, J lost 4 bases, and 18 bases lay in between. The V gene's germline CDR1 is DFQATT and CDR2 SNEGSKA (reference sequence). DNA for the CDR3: TGCAGTGCTGCCCCTGACAGGACGGGGGGAAACACCATATATTTT. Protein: CSAAPDRTGGNTIYF.

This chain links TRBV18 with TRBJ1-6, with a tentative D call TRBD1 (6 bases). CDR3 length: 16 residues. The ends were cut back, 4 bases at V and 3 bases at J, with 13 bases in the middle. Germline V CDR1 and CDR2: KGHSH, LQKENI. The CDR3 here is CASSLNRQDYNSPLHF. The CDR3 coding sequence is TGTGCCAGCTCACTCAACAGACAGGACTATAATTCACCCCTCCACTTT. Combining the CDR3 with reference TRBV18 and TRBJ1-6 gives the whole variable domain NAGVMQNPRHLVRRRGQEARLRCSPMKGHSHVYWYRQLPEEGLKFMVYLQKENIIDESGMPKERFSAEFPKEGPSILRIQQVVRGDSAAYFCASSLNRQDYNSPLHFGNGTRLTVT.

The DNA of the CDR3 is TGTGCCAGCAGACTAAGCGGGAGTCCAATCAGGAATGAGCAGTTCTTC. Protein: CASRLSGSPIRNEQFF. The gene calls are TRBV28 and TRBJ2-1; 8 bases are shared with TRBD2. The germline V gene encodes CDR1 MDHEN and CDR2 SYDVKM. This CDR3 is 16 amino acids long. Trimming took 6 bases from V and 7 from J; bases not matched to a gene: 14.

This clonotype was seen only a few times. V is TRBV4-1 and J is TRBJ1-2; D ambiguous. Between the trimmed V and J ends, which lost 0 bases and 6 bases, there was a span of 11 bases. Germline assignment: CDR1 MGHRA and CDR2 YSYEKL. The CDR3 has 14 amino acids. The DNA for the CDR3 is TGCGCCAGCAGCCAAGATCTATACCCTGATGGCTACACCTTC. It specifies CASSQDLYPDGYTF.

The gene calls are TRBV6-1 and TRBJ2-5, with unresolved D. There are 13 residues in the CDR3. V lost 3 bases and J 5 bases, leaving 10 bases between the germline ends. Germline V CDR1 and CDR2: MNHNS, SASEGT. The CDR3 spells CASSDGLAETQYF. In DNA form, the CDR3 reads TGTGCCAGCAGTGATGGGTTGGCGGAGACCCAGTACTTC.

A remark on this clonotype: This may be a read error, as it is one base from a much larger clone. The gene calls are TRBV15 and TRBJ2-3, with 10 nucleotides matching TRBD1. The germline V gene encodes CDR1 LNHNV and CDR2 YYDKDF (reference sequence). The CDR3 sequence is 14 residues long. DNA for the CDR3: TGTGTCACCAGCAGGGACAGGGGAAAAGATACGCAGTATTTT. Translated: CVTSRDRGKDTQYF. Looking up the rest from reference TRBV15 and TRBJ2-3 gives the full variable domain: DAMVIQNPRYQVTQFGKPVTLSCSQTLNHNVMYWYQQKSSQAPKLLFHYYDKDFNNEADTPDNFQSRRPNTSFCFLDIRSPGLGDTAMYLCVTSRDRGKDTQYFGPGTRLTVL.

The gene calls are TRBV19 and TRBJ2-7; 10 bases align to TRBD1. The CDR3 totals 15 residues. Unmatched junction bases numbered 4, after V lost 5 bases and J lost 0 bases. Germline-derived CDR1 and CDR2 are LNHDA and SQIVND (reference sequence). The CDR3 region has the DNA TGTGCCAGTAGTGCGGGACAGGGGATCTCCTACGAGCAGTACTTC. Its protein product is CASSAGQGISYEQYF.

CDR3 nucleotide sequence: TGCAGTGCACTCGACAGCTCCTCAAAAGCTTTCTTT. Protein product: CSALDSSSKAFF. The V and J genes are TRBV20-1 and TRBJ1-1; perhaps TRBD1 as D (5 bases). Germline assignment: CDR1 DFQATT and CDR2 SNEGSKA (reference sequence). Trimming removed 6 bases from V and 9 bases from J, with 17 bases in between. The CDR3 spans 12 residues.

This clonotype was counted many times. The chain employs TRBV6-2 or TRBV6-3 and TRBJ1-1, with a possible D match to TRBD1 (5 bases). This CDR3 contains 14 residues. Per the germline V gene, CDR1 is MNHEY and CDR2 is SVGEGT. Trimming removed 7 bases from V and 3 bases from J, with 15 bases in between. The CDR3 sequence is CASISRVLDTEAFF. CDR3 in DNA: TGTGCCAGCATCAGCAGGGTTCTAGACACTGAAGCTTTCTTT.

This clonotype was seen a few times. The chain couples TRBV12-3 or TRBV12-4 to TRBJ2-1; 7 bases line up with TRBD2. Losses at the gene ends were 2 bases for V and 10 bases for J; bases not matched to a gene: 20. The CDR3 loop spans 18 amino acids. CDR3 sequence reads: CASSLIERAWGGGGEQFF. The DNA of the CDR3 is TGTGCCAGCAGTTTAATTGAGAGGGCGTGGGGGGGGGGGGGGGAGCAGTTCTTC.

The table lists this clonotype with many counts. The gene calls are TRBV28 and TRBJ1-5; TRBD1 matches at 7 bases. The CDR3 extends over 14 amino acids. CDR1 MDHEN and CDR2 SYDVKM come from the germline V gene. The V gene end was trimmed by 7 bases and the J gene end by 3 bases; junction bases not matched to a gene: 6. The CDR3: CASKYQGDNQPQHF. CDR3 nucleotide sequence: TGTGCCAGCAAATATCAGGGGGACAATCAGCCCCAGCATTTT.

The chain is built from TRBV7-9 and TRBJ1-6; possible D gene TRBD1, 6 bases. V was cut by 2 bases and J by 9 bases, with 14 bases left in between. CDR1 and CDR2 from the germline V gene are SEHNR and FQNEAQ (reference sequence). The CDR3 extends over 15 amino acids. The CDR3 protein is CASSLTKQGGSPLHF. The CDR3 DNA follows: TGTGCCAGCAGCTTAACGAAACAGGGTGGTTCACCCCTCCACTTT.

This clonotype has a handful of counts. The DNA of the CDR3 is TGTGCCACCTCGACAGGGAACTACAATGAGCAGTTCTTC. Its translation is CATSTGNYNEQFF. The chain couples TRBV6-1 to TRBJ2-1; TRBD1 matches at 7 bases. Germline values: CDR1 MNHNS, CDR2 SASEGT. The CDR3 extends over 13 amino acids. After removal of 10 bases from V and 3 bases from J, the junction contained 6 bases not matched to a gene.

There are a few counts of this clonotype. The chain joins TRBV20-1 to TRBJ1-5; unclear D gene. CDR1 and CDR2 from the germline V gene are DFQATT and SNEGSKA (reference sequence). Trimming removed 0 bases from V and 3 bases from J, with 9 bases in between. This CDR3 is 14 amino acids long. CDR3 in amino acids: CSARDPGNNQPQHF. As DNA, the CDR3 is TGCAGTGCTAGAGATCCCGGGAACAATCAGCCCCAGCATTTT.

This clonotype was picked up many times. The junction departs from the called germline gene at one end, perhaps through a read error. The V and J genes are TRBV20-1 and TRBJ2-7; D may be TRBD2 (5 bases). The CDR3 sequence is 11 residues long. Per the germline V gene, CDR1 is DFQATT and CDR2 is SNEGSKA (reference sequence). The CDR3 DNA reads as TGCAGCGCTAGCCCTTCCTACGAGCAGTACTTC. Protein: CSASPSYEQYF.

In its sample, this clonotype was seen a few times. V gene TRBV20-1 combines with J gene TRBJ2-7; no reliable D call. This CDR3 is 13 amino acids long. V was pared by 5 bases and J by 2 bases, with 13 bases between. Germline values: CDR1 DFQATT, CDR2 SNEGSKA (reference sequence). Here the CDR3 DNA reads TGCAGTGCTCCCCTAGGCGGCCCCTACGAGCAGTACTTC. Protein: CSAPLGGPYEQYF.

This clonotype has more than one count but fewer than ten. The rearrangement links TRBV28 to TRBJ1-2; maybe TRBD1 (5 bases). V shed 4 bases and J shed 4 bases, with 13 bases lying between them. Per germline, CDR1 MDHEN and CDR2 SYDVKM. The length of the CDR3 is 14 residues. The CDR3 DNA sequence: TGTGCCAGCAGTTCCACGACAGAACCCTATGGCTACACCTTC. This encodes CASSSTTEPYGYTF.

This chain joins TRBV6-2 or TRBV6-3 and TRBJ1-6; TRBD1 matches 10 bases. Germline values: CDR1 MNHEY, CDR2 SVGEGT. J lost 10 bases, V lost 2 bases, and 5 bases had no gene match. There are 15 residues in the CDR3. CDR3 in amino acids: CASSYGDRGDSPLHF. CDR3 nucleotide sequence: TGTGCCAGCAGTTACGGGGACAGGGGAGACTCACCCCTCCACTTT.

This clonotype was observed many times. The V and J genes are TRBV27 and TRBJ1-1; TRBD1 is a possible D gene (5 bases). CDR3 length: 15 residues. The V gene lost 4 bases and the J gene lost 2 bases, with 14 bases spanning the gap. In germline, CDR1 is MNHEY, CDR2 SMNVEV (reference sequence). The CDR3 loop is CASSSGRAGNTEAFF. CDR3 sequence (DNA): TGTGCCAGCAGTTCAGGGCGGGCGGGAAACACTGAAGCTTTCTTT.